This paragraph covers one T cell receptor beta chain sequence. What it binds is not known. Method: immunoSEQ multiplex PCR; TCRdb's copy keeps in-frame clones and lacks some. Seen here are some 130,000 clones, about 83% observed once, and the top ten hold almost 1.5%. The data were taken from a study of cytomegalovirus exposure and HLA in healthy donors. Across the study: In a later analysis, the 130 or so validation repertoires were reported to have used the same platform as the roughly 700 first-cohort repertoires.

Study-wide results and caveats: Reportedly, diagnosis of cytomegalovirus status by the classifier showed high specificity and sensitivity.

The material sequenced was PBMCs. This receptor was taken from a woman aged 25 to 39 in good health and CMV-seronegative.

The CDR3 DNA is TGCAGTGCTAGTGGCCCCCACGAGCAGTACTTC. It encodes CSASGPHEQYF. The J gene is TRBJ2-7, the V gene TRBV20-1; D is undetermined. Germline V gives CDR1 DFQATT, CDR2 SNEGSKA (reference sequence). The CDR3 sequence is 11 residues long. V lost 3 bases and J 5 bases, leaving 8 bases between the germline ends.